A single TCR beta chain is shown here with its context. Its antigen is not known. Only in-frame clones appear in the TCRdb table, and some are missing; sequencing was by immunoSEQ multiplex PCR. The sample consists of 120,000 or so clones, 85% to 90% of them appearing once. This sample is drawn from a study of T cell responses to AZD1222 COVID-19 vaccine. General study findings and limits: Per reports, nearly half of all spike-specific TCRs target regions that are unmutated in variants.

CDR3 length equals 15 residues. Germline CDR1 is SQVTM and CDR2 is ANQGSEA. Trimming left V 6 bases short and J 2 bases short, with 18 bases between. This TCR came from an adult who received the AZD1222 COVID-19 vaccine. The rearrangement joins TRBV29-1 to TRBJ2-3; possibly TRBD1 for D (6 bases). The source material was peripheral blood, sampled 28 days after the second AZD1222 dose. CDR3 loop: CSVQGTPPVTDTQYF. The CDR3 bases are TGCAGCGTCCAGGGGACCCCTCCCGTCACAGATACGCAGTATTTT.